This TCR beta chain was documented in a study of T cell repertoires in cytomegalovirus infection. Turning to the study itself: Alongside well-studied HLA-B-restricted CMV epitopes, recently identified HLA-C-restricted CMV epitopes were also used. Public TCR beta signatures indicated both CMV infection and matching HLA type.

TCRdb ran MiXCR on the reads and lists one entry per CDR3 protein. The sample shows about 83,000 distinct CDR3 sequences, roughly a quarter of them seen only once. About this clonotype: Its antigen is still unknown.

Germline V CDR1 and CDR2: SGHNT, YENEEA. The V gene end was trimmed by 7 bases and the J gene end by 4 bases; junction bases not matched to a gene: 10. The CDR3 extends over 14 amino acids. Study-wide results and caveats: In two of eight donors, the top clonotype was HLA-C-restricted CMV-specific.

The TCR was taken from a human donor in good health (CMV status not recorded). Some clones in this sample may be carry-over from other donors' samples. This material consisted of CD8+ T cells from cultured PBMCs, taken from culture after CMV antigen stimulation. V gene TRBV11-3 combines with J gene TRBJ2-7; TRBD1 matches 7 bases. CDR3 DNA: TGTGCCAGCACCGACCTCGGGACAGCGTACGAGCAGTACTTC. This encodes CASTDLGTAYEQYF.